This note documents a single T cell receptor (beta chain) sequence. With the read ending 3 residues before the CDR3 end, the germline J gene is used to fill in that end. In the same sample, other DNA sequences code for this CDR3. This entry belongs to a study of T cells in women clearing cervical HPV infection. Study in general: Controls' single incident HPV16 infection cleared within 12 months without precancer.

Assay used: immunoSEQ multiplex PCR; TCRdb lists only in-frame clones, some missing. The sample totals 7,500 to 10,000 clones. Prevalent HPV16 infections were excluded; only incident single HPV16 infections included. There are 13 residues in the CDR3. Germline CDR1 KGHSH, CDR2 LQKENI. This chain uses TRBV18 with TRBJ1-3, with D perhaps matching TRBD1 (5 bases). The sequence came from a woman between 18 and 69 years old with a cervical HPV16 infection that either progressed to CIN3+ or cleared (not recorded which). The sequenced sample consisted of blood buffy coat. The sequenced CDR3 bases are TGTGCCAGCTCAGAAGGGGCAGAAGGCACG. The encoded protein is CASSEGAEGT. The whole CDR3 sequence is CASSEGAEGTIYF.